This TCR beta chain appears in the sequencing data of a study of blood T cells in healthy people across ages. Study background: There was about one barcoded beta molecule captured by template switching per two T cells. General study points: Unsorted PBMC material precluded a definitive naive versus antigen-experienced comparison.

Details on this clonotype: Antigen: not known.

V lost 2 bases to trimming and J lost 1 base; unmatched junction nucleotides: 7. The germline V gene encodes CDR1 SGHTA and CDR2 FQGTGA. CDR3 length equals 17 residues. With a J-beta primer mix and a sample-barcoded 5' primer, a second PCR ran about 6 to 11 cycles. Researchers report that a template-switch adaptor with 12 random nucleotides tagged each cDNA molecule. TCRdb reanalysed the 5' RACE reads using MiXCR and keeps one entry per CDR3 protein. The table has 700,000 to 850,000 distinct CDR3 sequences, 53% seen once. Each donor gave approximately 9.7 milliliters of peripheral blood. The sequence came from a man aged 80 or over in good health. The sample comprised blood. This chain uses TRBV7-3 with TRBJ2-3, with 9 nucleotides matching TRBD2. CDR3 protein: CASSLFSSGTGTDTQYF. The CDR3, as DNA: TGTGCCAGCAGCTTATTCTCTAGCGGGACAGGCACAGATACGCAGTATTTT. The entire variable domain, with the rest obtained from reference TRBV7-3 and TRBJ2-3, is as follows: GAGVSQTPSNKVTEKGKYVELRCDPISGHTALYWYRQSLGQGPEFLIYFQGTGAADDSGLPNDRFFAVRPEGSVSTLKIQRTERGDSAVYLCASSLFSSGTGTDTQYFGPGTRLTVL.